Listed here are 27 T cell receptor beta chains from one sample, sequenced in a study of blood T cell repertoires in COVID-19. Produced via immunoSEQ multiplex PCR; TCRdb's table is partial and in-frame only. The sample records under 85,000 clones, 87% being singletons. The sequencing input was peripheral blood. These receptors were collected from a woman of 80 years or more with active or convalescent COVID-19.

This chain joins TRBV7-2 and TRBJ1-5; TRBD1 aligns across 8 bases. The ends lost 5 bases at V and 6 bases at J; junction bases unmatched: 3. This CDR3 has 13 amino acids. Germline values: CDR1 SGHTA, CDR2 FQGNSA. The CDR3, as DNA: TGTGCCAGCAGCCCCGACAGGGGTCAGCCCCAGCATTTT. Translating it yields CASSPDRGQPQHF.

CDR3 sequence (DNA): TGTGCCAGCAGCCCGACAGGGGGCGCGGGAGAAAAACTGTTTTTT. Its protein product is CASSPTGGAGEKLFF. V and J are TRBV6-5 and TRBJ1-4; 10 positions match TRBD1. CDR1 MNHEY and CDR2 SVGAGI come from the germline V gene. There are 15 residues in the CDR3. Unmatched junction bases numbered 9, after V lost 6 bases and J lost 8 bases.

The chain joins TRBV28 to TRBJ2-5, with 7 bases matching TRBD1. The CDR3 is made up of 12 amino acids. With V trimmed by 6 bases and J by 6 bases, 4 bases remained unmatched. Germline values: CDR1 MDHEN, CDR2 SYDVKM. For the CDR3, the DNA is TGTGCCAGCAGCACAGGGGAACAGACCCAGTACTTC. Residues: CASSTGEQTQYF.

This clone was seen a single time. The chain uses TRBV19 and TRBJ1-5; TRBD1 agrees at 7 bases. Looked up from germline, CDR1 is LNHDA and CDR2 is SQIVND (reference sequence). V gave up 5 bases and J gave up 3 bases; unmatched junction bases: 7. The CDR3 loop spans 15 amino acids. The CDR3 sequence: CASSLRDSTNQPQHF. CDR3 nucleotide sequence: TGTGCCAGTAGTCTACGGGACAGCACCAATCAGCCCCAGCATTTT.

This chain connects TRBV5-1 to TRBJ2-7, with D possibly matching TRBD1 (5 bases). This CDR3 is 14 amino acids long. V dropped 4 bases and J dropped 0 bases, with 11 bases sitting between them. Per the germline V gene, CDR1 is SGHRS and CDR2 is YFSETQ. The CDR3 region has the DNA TGCGCCAGCAGCGAAAGGGGTAGCTCCTACGAGCAGTACTTC. Translation gives CASSERGSSYEQYF.

J is TRBJ2-1 and V is TRBV4-2; TRBD2 agrees at 8 bases. V lost 4 bases, J lost 7 bases, and 12 bases stayed unmatched. Germline V lookup: CDR1 LGHNA, CDR2 YNFKEQ. This CDR3 comprises 16 residues. CDR3 bases: TGTGCCAGCAGCCTTATTTTAGGCGGGGGGACGAATGAGCAGTTCTTC. It encodes CASSLILGGGTNEQFF.

The J gene is TRBJ2-1, the V gene TRBV28; 12 bases agree with TRBD2. J gave up 9 bases and V 5 bases, and 11 bases lay outside the gene matches. Germline values: CDR1 MDHEN, CDR2 SYDVKM. CDR3 length equals 16 residues. The CDR3: CASSPYLAGGPGEQFF. CDR3 coding DNA: TGTGCCAGCAGTCCCTACCTAGCGGGAGGGCCGGGTGAGCAGTTCTTC. Together with reference TRBV28 and TRBJ2-1, the CDR3 gives the full variable domain: DVKVTQSSRYLVKRTGEKVFLECVQDMDHENMFWYRQDPGLGLRLIYFSYDVKMKEKGDIPEGYSVSREKKERFSLILESASTNQTSMYLCASSPYLAGGPGEQFFGPGTRLTVL.

This clone was recorded a few times. The chain couples TRBV27 to TRBJ1-6; a possible D gene is TRBD1 (6 bases). V was cut by 5 bases and J by 6 bases, with 11 bases left in between. Germline CDR1 and CDR2: MNHEY and SMNVEV (reference sequence). The CDR3 is 14 residues long. The CDR3 here is CASSQGQINSPLHF. CDR3 in DNA: TGTGCCAGCAGTCAAGGACAGATTAATTCACCCCTCCACTTT.

The chain has TRBV9 and TRBJ2-3; D call uncertain. This CDR3 region has 17 residues. CDR1 and CDR2 (germline): SGDLS, YYNGEE. V gave up 3 bases and J gave up 0 bases, with 17 bases separating them. The CDR3 DNA follows: TGTGCCAGCAGCGGTCCTCCATCTATCGGGAGCACAGATACGCAGTATTTT. Protein: CASSGPPSIGSTDTQYF.

This chain connects TRBV15 to TRBJ1-3; D gene uncertain. This CDR3 contains 17 residues. Trimming removed 0 bases at V and 2 bases at J, with 14 bases between. Per germline, CDR1 LNHNV and CDR2 YYDKDF (reference sequence). The CDR3 here is CATSRDPHIGAGNTIYF. The CDR3 coding sequence is TGTGCCACCAGCAGAGATCCCCATATCGGGGCTGGAAACACCATATATTTT.

The genes are TRBV27 and TRBJ1-5; a weak D match, TRBD1 (6 bases). Trimming took off 5 bases at V and 7 bases at J, with 15 bases between the two ends. This CDR3 is built from 14 residues. The germline gives CDR1 MNHEY, CDR2 SMNVEV (reference sequence). The CDR3 loop is CASSLQGIRQPQHF. In nucleotides, the CDR3 is TGTGCCAGCAGTCTCCAGGGGATCCGGCAGCCCCAGCATTTT.

V gene TRBV9 combines with J gene TRBJ2-3; the match to TRBD2 covers 10 bases. Germline lookup yields CDR1 SGDLS and CDR2 YYNGEE. Unmatched junction bases numbered 9, after V lost 2 bases and J lost 3 bases. The CDR3 is 17 amino acids. DNA of the CDR3: TGTGCCAGCAGCGTCAGCGGAGCGGGGGGGCGGACAGATACGCAGTATTTT. Protein: CASSVSGAGGRTDTQYF.

The chain uses TRBV28 and TRBJ2-3; no clear D. Germline-derived CDR1 and CDR2 are MDHEN and SYDVKM. Trimming took 3 bases from V and 3 from J, leaving 10 bases between them. The CDR3 is 14 amino acids. CDR3 sequence (DNA): TGTGCCAGCAGTTTGGATGGCGGAACAGATACGCAGTATTTT. Translating it yields CASSLDGGTDTQYF.

The J gene is TRBJ2-6, the V gene TRBV5-4, with D maybe TRBD2 (6 bases). Germline-derived CDR1 and CDR2 are SGHNT and YYREEE (reference sequence). The CDR3 has 18 amino acids. Trimming took off 4 bases at V and 3 bases at J, with 20 bases between the two ends. The CDR3 reads CASSPLDGGVFGANVLTF. The CDR3 nucleotides read TGTGCCAGCAGCCCACTGGACGGCGGGGTATTTGGGGCCAACGTCCTGACTTTC.

CDR3 bases: TGTGCCAGCAGTTACGTCGATAGCGGGAGTTACGAGCAGTACTTC. Protein product: CASSYVDSGSYEQYF. The chain joins TRBV6-2 or TRBV6-3 to TRBJ2-7, with TRBD2 identical over 9 bases. The ends lost 2 bases at V and 4 bases at J; junction bases unmatched: 6. Germline CDR1 reads MNHEY; CDR2 reads SVGEGT. This CDR3 has 15 amino acids.

J is TRBJ1-3 and V is TRBV29-1; no definite D call. V was trimmed by 7 bases and J by 0 bases, leaving 16 bases between them. This CDR3 comprises 15 residues. Germline V gives CDR1 SQVTM, CDR2 ANQGSEA. The CDR3 DNA follows: TGCAGCGCTTGGGTCCCGGGTAACTCTGGAAACACCATATATTTT. Translation gives CSAWVPGNSGNTIYF.

The genes are TRBV6-4 and TRBJ2-5, with 7 bases identical to TRBD2. CDR1 and CDR2 (germline): MRHNA, SNTAGT. The CDR3 length is 13 residues. Trimming at V came to 5 bases and at J to 5 bases, leaving 5 bases not matched to a gene. CDR3 protein: CASSPQGGETQYF. CDR3 bases: TGTGCCAGCAGTCCCCAGGGAGGGGAGACCCAGTACTTC.

The chain recombines TRBV5-5 with TRBJ2-7; 10 bases align to TRBD1. The germline CDR1 and CDR2 sequences are SGHKS and YYEKEE (reference sequence). J was trimmed by 6 bases and V by 6 bases; bases with no gene match: 15. The CDR3 consists of 16 residues. The CDR3 loop reads CASIPRTGTGVGEQYF. The CDR3 DNA reads as TGTGCCAGCATCCCCCGCACCGGGACAGGGGTCGGCGAGCAGTACTTC.

This chain uses TRBV7-8 with TRBJ2-5; D is unclear. Trimming stripped 5 bases from V and 5 bases from J, with 30 bases between. The CDR3 is 19 amino acids. Per the germline V gene, CDR1 is SGHVS and CDR2 is FQNEAQ. The CDR3 coding sequence is TGTGCCAGCAGCCCCACTTACGCGTTTAAGTTCGGGTATGTCGAGACCCAGTACTTC. This encodes CASSPTYAFKFGYVETQYF.

The rearrangement links TRBV28 to TRBJ1-2; 7 nucleotides agree with TRBD1. The V gene's germline CDR1 is MDHEN and CDR2 SYDVKM. This CDR3 contains 14 residues. Losses at the gene ends were 7 bases for V and 0 bases for J; bases not matched to a gene: 5. CDR3 DNA sequence: TGTGCCAGCACCAGGGGACAGTCTAACTATGGCTACACCTTC. Translating gives CASTRGQSNYGYTF.

About this clone: The final CDR3 position lacks the conserved phenylalanine or tryptophan, pointing to a likely read error. No DNA is shown, since the ends of the CDR3 on it are uncertain; the CDR3 is the one TCRdb lists. The chain joins TRBV27 to TRBJ2-7; no DNA check was done on the table's D call, TRBD1. Germline CDR1 reads MNHEY; CDR2 reads SMNVEV (reference sequence). Ends included, the CDR3 has 8 residues. CDR3 residues: CASSPDST.

This clone appeared a single time. CDR3: CASSQGYPGIGSPLHF. The CDR3 nucleotides are TGTGCCAGCAGCCAAGGATACCCAGGGATCGGTTCACCCCTCCACTTT. This sequence joins TRBV14 and TRBJ1-6, with D perhaps matching TRBD1 (5 bases). CDR1 SGHDN and CDR2 FVKESK come from the germline V gene. The CDR3 contains 16 residues. The V and J ends lost 1 base and 9 bases respectively, with 16 bases between them.

This clone was detected only a few times. The rearrangement joins TRBV7-9 to TRBJ2-3; 7 bases are shared with TRBD1. This CDR3 is built from 15 residues. The V gene's germline CDR1 is SEHNR and CDR2 FQNEAQ (reference sequence). J gave up 9 bases and V 6 bases, and 15 bases lay outside the gene matches. CDR3 sequence reads: CASSNGQAPHRTQYF. In nucleotides, the CDR3 is TGTGCCAGCAGTAATGGACAGGCCCCCCACAGGACGCAGTATTTT.

This rearrangement joins TRBV2 to TRBJ1-2, with 11 bases fitting TRBD1. Germline V gene sequence: CDR1 SNHLY, CDR2 FYNNEI. The CDR3 covers 16 residues. The junction had 7 bases not matched to a gene; V was cut back by 5 bases and J by 2 bases. CDR3 sequence reads: CASSLRGQGANYGYTF. In DNA form, the CDR3 reads TGTGCCAGCAGTTTGAGAGGACAGGGGGCCAACTATGGCTACACCTTC.

The V gene is TRBV28, the J gene TRBJ1-3; D uncertain. V was trimmed by 6 bases and J by 7 bases, leaving 19 bases between them. The CDR3 length is 15 residues. The V gene's germline CDR1 is MDHEN and CDR2 SYDVKM. The DNA for the CDR3 is TGTGCCAGCAGCGTTGATATTCCCTGGAGGAACACCATATATTTT. Amino acids: CASSVDIPWRNTIYF.

This clone turned up a few times. V gene TRBV19 combines with J gene TRBJ1-5, with 7 nucleotides matching TRBD1. CDR1 LNHDA and CDR2 SQIVND come from the germline V gene (reference sequence). The CDR3 is 14 amino acids. V shed 5 bases, J shed 3 bases, and the junction held 4 bases outside the gene matches. CDR3 protein: CASSGTAFNQPQHF. In nucleotides, the CDR3 is TGTGCCAGTAGTGGGACAGCATTCAATCAGCCCCAGCATTTT.

This chain joins TRBV28 and TRBJ1-1; D is unclear. Trimming stripped 6 bases from V and 9 bases from J, with 14 bases between. The CDR3 runs to 12 residues. CDR1 and CDR2 from the germline V gene are MDHEN and SYDVKM. The CDR3 here is CASSPRSTKAFF. The CDR3 nucleotides are TGTGCCAGCAGCCCCCGGTCAACGAAAGCTTTCTTT.